A selection of T cell receptor beta chains follows, all from one sample in a study of blood T cell repertoires in COVID-19. The protocol was immunoSEQ multiplex PCR, while the TCRdb copy is restricted to in-frame clones and leaves out a portion. Of more than 250,000 clones in the sample, around 90% were seen once. The sequenced sample consisted of peripheral blood. Receptors originate from a human donor in a cohort sampled during active COVID-19. CDR3s include the opening cysteine and the closing phenylalanine or tryptophan. Each record gives: CDR3 length, D gene, V gene, clone size, J gene, CDR3 protein, CDR3 DNA. A D gene is named only where the DNA matches it firmly. Expanded clones are given a class, and other clones once, few, many or no size at all.

length: 17
D: TRBD2
V: TRBV11-3
size: -
J: TRBJ2-5
CDR3: CASSQRSESSGQETQYF
DNA: TGTGCCAGCAGCCAGCGGTCGGAAAGTAGCGGGCAAGAGACCCAGTACTTC

length: 14
D: TRBD1
V: TRBV6-6
size: many
J: TRBJ1-1
CDR3: CASTIGTAAPEAFF
DNA: TGTGCCAGCACCATAGGGACAGCCGCCCCTGAAGCTTTCTTT

length: 14
D: -
V: TRBV18
size: -
J: TRBJ2-2
CDR3: CASSLGGNTGELFF
DNA: TGTGCCAGCTCACTTGGAGGCAACACCGGGGAGCTGTTTTTT

length: 11
D: -
V: TRBV28
size: -
J: TRBJ2-7
CDR3: CASSRGYEQYF
DNA: TGTGCCAGCAGCCGGGGGTACGAGCAGTACTTC

length: 14
D: TRBD2
V: TRBV28
size: -
J: TRBJ2-7
CDR3: CASRRLADSYEQYF
DNA: TGTGCCAGCCGGAGACTAGCGGACTCCTACGAGCAGTACTTC

length: 16
D: TRBD2
V: TRBV11-2
size: -
J: TRBJ2-7
CDR3: CASSSPAAGDAYEQYF
DNA: TGTGCCAGCAGCTCCCCGGCGGCGGGAGATGCCTACGAGCAGTACTTC

length: 14
D: -
V: TRBV5-8
size: -
J: TRBJ1-3
CDR3: CASSLGQVGNTIYF
DNA: TGTGCCAGCAGCTTGGGACAGGTTGGAAACACCATATATTTT

length: 14
D: -
V: TRBV9
size: -
J: TRBJ2-7
CDR3: CASSVGGRRNEQYF
DNA: TGTGCCAGCAGCGTAGGTGGGAGACGCAACGAGCAGTACTTC

length: 15
D: TRBD1
V: TRBV24-1
size: -
J: TRBJ1-5
CDR3: CATSRTGGSNQPQHF
DNA: TGTGCCACCAGTCGGACAGGGGGCTCAAATCAGCCCCAGCATTTT

length: 15
D: TRBD2
V: TRBV15
size: -
J: TRBJ2-3
CDR3: CATSEGSGRTDTQYF
DNA: TGTGCCACCAGCGAGGGGAGCGGGAGAACAGATACGCAGTATTTT

length: 15
D: -
V: TRBV6-5
size: once
J: TRBJ2-1
CDR3: CASSTTGFGNNEQFF
DNA: TGTGCCAGCAGTACTACAGGGTTCGGGAACAATGAGCAGTTCTTC

length: 11
D: -
V: TRBV12-3/TRBV12-4
size: -
J: TRBJ2-5
CDR3: CASMKRETQYF
DNA: TGTGCCAGCATGAAGAGAGAGACCCAGTACTTC

length: 14
D: TRBD1
V: TRBV30
size: once
J: TRBJ1-1
CDR3: CAWSPDRVNTEAFF
DNA: TGTGCCTGGAGTCCTGACAGGGTGAACACTGAAGCTTTCTTT

length: 15
D: -
V: TRBV18
size: -
J: TRBJ1-6
CDR3: CASSSGQLDNSPLHF
DNA: TGTGCCAGCTCATCAGGACAGCTAGATAATTCACCCCTCCACTTT

length: 15
D: TRBD1
V: TRBV4-3
size: once
J: TRBJ2-7
CDR3: CASSHPDRGLSEQYF
DNA: TGCGCCAGCAGCCACCCGGACAGGGGGTTGTCCGAGCAGTATTTC

length: 14
D: -
V: TRBV5-1
size: few
J: TRBJ1-1
CDR3: CASSLEGVNTEAFF
DNA: TGCGCCAGCAGCTTGGAAGGGGTGAACACTGAAGCTTTCTTT

length: 14
D: -
V: TRBV20-1
size: once
J: TRBJ1-4
CDR3: CSASSDATNEKLFF
DNA: TGCAGTGCTAGTTCAGATGCAACTAATGAAAAACTGTTTTTT